These 19 T cell receptor beta chains were all obtained from the same sample, sequenced in a study of Tregs in tolerant kidney transplant recipients. No antigens are known for them. Only in-frame clones appear in the TCRdb table, and some are missing; sequencing was by immunoSEQ multiplex PCR. The repertoire has under 50,000 clones, about 95% of them found once; the top ten carry around 0.4%. The specimen sequenced was Tregs from blood cultured with allogeneic cells. The receptor source for this set is a human donor in good health.

This chain connects TRBV7-9 to TRBJ1-1; the match to TRBD1 covers 8 bases. CDR3 length: 12 residues. Looked up from germline, CDR1 is SEHNR and CDR2 is FQNEAQ (reference sequence). The trim removed 2 bases at V and 8 bases at J, leaving 1 base unmatched. The DNA of the CDR3 is TGTGCCAGCAGCTTAAGGGACAGGGAAGCTTTCTTT. Its translation: CASSLRDREAFF.

The rearrangement uses TRBV23-1 and TRBJ1-3; TRBD1 matches at 7 bases. TRBV23-1 is an ORF, and what it does is uncertain. Trimming at V came to 0 bases and at J to 9 bases, leaving 20 bases not matched to a gene. This CDR3 comprises 19 residues. CDR3 in amino acids: CASSQSRPTTGATRCTIYF. The CDR3 coding sequence is TGCGCCAGCAGTCAATCCCGCCCGACAACAGGGGCCACGCGGTGCACCATATATTTT.

This clone was seen only once. The chain combines TRBV7-8 with TRBJ2-1, with D hard to call. The CDR3 totals 12 residues. Germline assignment: CDR1 SGHVS and CDR2 FQNEAQ. V dropped 1 base and J dropped 10 bases, with 8 bases sitting between them. CDR3 amino acids: CASSLGLLEQFF. CDR3 in DNA: TGTGCCAGCAGCTTAGGTTTATTGGAGCAGTTCTTC.

The chain carries TRBV18 and TRBJ1-5; D may be TRBD1 (5 bases). V was shortened by 0 bases and J by 0 bases, with 12 bases between the two germline ends. The CDR3 consists of 17 residues. CDR1 and CDR2 from the germline V gene are KGHSH and LQKENI. As DNA, the CDR3 is TGTGCCAGCTCACCACCGGGGGGACTTTCTAGCAATCAGCCCCAGCATTTT. Its translation is CASSPPGGLSSNQPQHF.

The rearrangement uses TRBV7-2 and TRBJ1-2, with unresolved D. Germline V gives CDR1 SGHTA, CDR2 FQGNSA. The CDR3 extends over 14 amino acids. V lost 3 bases and J lost 4, with 12 bases in between. CDR3 DNA sequence: TGTGCCAGCAGCTTCATTTCGCACGGCTATGGCTACACCTTC. It specifies CASSFISHGYGYTF.

The gene calls are TRBV30 and TRBJ2-7; TRBD1 might be the D (6 bases). The germline V and J ends were trimmed by 2 bases and 3 bases, with 11 bases remaining between them. Per the germline V gene, CDR1 is GTSNPN and CDR2 is SVGIG (reference sequence). This CDR3 is 13 amino acids long. The CDR3 region has the DNA TGTGCCTGGAGTCCCGGACAGATCTACGAGCAGTACTTC. Translating it yields CAWSPGQIYEQYF. The full variable domain, completed using reference TRBV30 and TRBJ2-7, is SQTIHQWPATLVQPVGSPLSLECTVEGTSNPNLYWYRQAAGRGLQLLFYSVGIGQISSEVPQNLSASRPQDRQFILSSKKLLLSDSGFYLCAWSPGQIYEQYFGPGTRLTVT.

The V gene is TRBV6-5, the J gene TRBJ2-4; no clear D gene. CDR1 is MNHEY and CDR2 is SVGAGI in the germline V gene. The ends were cut back, 10 bases at V and 0 bases at J, with 13 bases in the middle. CDR3 size: 14 residues. This CDR3 is CATQPARAKNIQYF. The CDR3 bases are TGTGCCACCCAGCCAGCCCGAGCCAAAAACATTCAGTACTTC.

This clone was detected only once. The J gene is TRBJ2-1, the V gene TRBV11-2, with 9 bases identical to TRBD2. Unmatched junction bases numbered 10, after V lost 4 bases and J lost 6 bases. Germline CDR1 SGHAT, CDR2 FQNNGV. The CDR3 extends over 16 amino acids. CDR3 residues: CASSSYSSGVRNEQFF. The DNA for the CDR3 is TGTGCCAGCAGCTCATACTCTAGCGGGGTACGCAATGAGCAGTTCTTC.

The chain combines TRBV11-2 with TRBJ2-3, with D tentatively TRBD2 (7 bases). Germline CDR1 reads SGHAT; CDR2 reads FQNNGV. V lost 1 base and J lost 5, with 10 bases in between. The CDR3 runs 14 residues. The CDR3 loop reads CASSLGGGGDTQYF. The DNA for the CDR3 is TGTGCCAGCAGCTTAGGGGGAGGGGGAGATACGCAGTATTTT.

The rearrangement uses TRBV11-2 and TRBJ1-2; D perhaps matches TRBD1 (5 bases). The CDR3 sequence is 12 residues long. The germline gives CDR1 SGHAT, CDR2 FQNNGV. With 3 bases removed from V and 8 bases from J, the gap between germline ends came to 10 bases. CDR3 nucleotide sequence: TGTGCCAGCAGCTTGGGGCCAAGAGGCTACACCTTC. This encodes CASSLGPRGYTF.

CDR3 coding DNA: TGTGCCAGCAGTCCGCTATACCCCAGGGGTGGGGGGACCCAGTACTTC. Translation gives CASSPLYPRGGGTQYF. This chain links TRBV27 with TRBJ2-5; D might be TRBD1 (6 bases). Trimming shortened V by 5 bases and J by 7 bases, and 23 bases separated the two germline ends. From germline, CDR1 is MNHEY and CDR2 SMNVEV (reference sequence). The CDR3 covers 16 residues.

The CDR3 protein is CASSYSVGQPNTEAFF. The CDR3 DNA reads TGTGCCAGCAGTTACTCCGTGGGACAGCCGAACACTGAAGCTTTCTTT. V is TRBV6-5 and J is TRBJ1-1; 7 positions agree with TRBD1. V lost 0 bases and J lost 1; bases outside the gene matches: 5. Looked up from germline, CDR1 is MNHEY and CDR2 is SVGAGI. CDR3 length equals 16 residues.

The chain uses TRBV27 and TRBJ2-1, with 8 bases that match TRBD1. V lost 3 bases and J lost 4; bases outside the gene matches: 8. CDR3 size: 16 residues. Germline loops: CDR1 MNHEY, CDR2 SMNVEV (reference sequence). The CDR3 DNA reads TGTGCCAGCAGTTTCTCCGGACAGGGTCGGTACAATGAGCAGTTCTTC. Amino acids: CASSFSGQGRYNEQFF.

The chain employs TRBV28 and TRBJ1-5, with a possible D match to TRBD1 (5 bases). V lost 6 bases to trimming and J lost 1 base, with 13 bases between them. Germline V gene sequence: CDR1 MDHEN, CDR2 SYDVKM. The CDR3 has 15 amino acids. CDR3 DNA: TGTGCCAGCAGCCTTCGGGGGGGAAGCAATCAGCCCCAGCATTTT. Residues: CASSLRGGSNQPQHF. Full variable domain (missing parts from reference TRBV28 and TRBJ1-5): DVKVTQSSRYLVKRTGEKVFLECVQDMDHENMFWYRQDPGLGLRLIYFSYDVKMKEKGDIPEGYSVSREKKERFSLILESASTNQTSMYLCASSLRGGSNQPQHFGDGTRLSIL.

The V gene is TRBV7-9, the J gene TRBJ1-2, with D unclear. V shed 5 bases and J shed 2 bases, with 9 bases lying between them. Germline CDR1 and CDR2: SEHNR and FQNEAQ (reference sequence). This CDR3 is built from 13 residues. CDR3 in DNA: TGTGCCAGCAGCCGCGTGGGCAACTATGGCTACACCTTC. Residues: CASSRVGNYGYTF.

The rearrangement uses TRBV18 and TRBJ1-2; D is perhaps TRBD1 (5 bases). Trimming cost V 1 base and J 4 bases, with 19 bases left between them. Germline V gives CDR1 KGHSH, CDR2 LQKENI. The CDR3 loop spans 17 amino acids. The DNA for the CDR3 is TGTGCCAGCTCACCACGGAGGGGCCAGAACCTCCCCTATGGCTACACCTTC. Translated: CASSPRRGQNLPYGYTF.

The chain is built from TRBV6-1 and TRBJ1-2; D ambiguous. V lost 5 bases and J 4 bases, leaving 11 bases between the germline ends. Germline V gene sequence: CDR1 MNHNS, CDR2 SASEGT. The CDR3 is 13 residues long. The DNA for the CDR3 is TGTGCCAGCAGTCCTCAGGAGGCCTATGGCTACACCTTC. Translating gives CASSPQEAYGYTF.

The V call is TRBV18, the J call TRBJ2-5; no reliable D call. CDR1 and CDR2 (germline): KGHSH, LQKENI. Trimming left V 5 bases short and J 0 bases short, with 1 base between. The CDR3 spans 11 residues. The CDR3 protein is CASSDQETQYF. The DNA for the CDR3 is TGTGCCAGCTCAGACCAAGAGACCCAGTACTTC.

As for this clone: The junction departs from germline at one end; a sequencing error may be responsible. This chain connects TRBV10-1 to TRBJ2-5, with D perhaps TRBD2 (6 bases). The germline V gene has CDR1 WNHNN and CDR2 SYGVQD (reference sequence). The CDR3 covers 13 residues. CDR3 residues: CASSRDFSGTQHF. The CDR3 bases are TGCGCCAGCAGTCGGGACTTCTCGGGCACCCAGCACTTC.